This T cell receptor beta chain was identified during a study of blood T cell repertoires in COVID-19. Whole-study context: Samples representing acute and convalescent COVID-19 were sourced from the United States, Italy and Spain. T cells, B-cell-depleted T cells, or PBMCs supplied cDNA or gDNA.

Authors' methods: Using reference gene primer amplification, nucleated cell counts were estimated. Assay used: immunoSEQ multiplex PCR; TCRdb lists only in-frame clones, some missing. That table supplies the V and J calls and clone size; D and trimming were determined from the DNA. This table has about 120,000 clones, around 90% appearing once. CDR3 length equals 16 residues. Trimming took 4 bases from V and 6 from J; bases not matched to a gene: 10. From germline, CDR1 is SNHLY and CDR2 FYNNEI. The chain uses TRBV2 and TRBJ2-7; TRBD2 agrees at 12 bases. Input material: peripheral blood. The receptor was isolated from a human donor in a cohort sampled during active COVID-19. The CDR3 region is CASSVRLAGDRGEQYF. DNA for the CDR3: TGTGCCAGCAGTGTCCGACTAGCGGGAGACCGTGGCGAGCAGTACTTC.